Below are 27 T cell receptor beta chains sequenced from a single sample in a study of human T cells and chemical hapten exposure (dated by TCRdb to the early 2020s). Receptor amplification or capture employed RACE. The listed sequencing device is NextSeq 500. The public reads were run again by TCRdb, first through fastp at Q25 and then through MiXCR, and only productive beta chains were kept. CDR3 protein duplicates are merged, each entry listing the most common genes and DNA. The sample has some 400,000 distinct CDR3 sequences on record, nearly 5% of them singletons. The ten largest clones add up to 2% to 2.5% of the sample. The sample's time point, from its label and the paper: patch test 1, 2 weeks after DPC sensitization. This specimen's treatment or condition label, per the study, means: therapeutic diphenylcyclopropenone sensitization with weekly scalp DPC. This specimen was whole blood, taken in connection with sensitization to the hapten diphenylcyclopropenone (DPC). All receptors come from a woman in her forties or fifties with alopecia areata. Some clones in this sample may be carry-over from other donors' samples.

Many counts were recorded for this clonotype. Here the CDR3 reads CASRLGVSDTQYF. In DNA, the CDR3 is TGTGCCAGCAGATTGGGGGTCTCCGATACGCAGTATTTT. V and J are TRBV7-2 and TRBJ2-3, with D possibly called TRBD1 or TRBD2 (5 bases each). The germline V gene has CDR1 SGHTA and CDR2 FQGNSA. The CDR3 has 13 amino acids. V lost 6 bases and J lost 6, with 13 bases in between.

This clonotype was seen repeatedly, ten times or more. CDR3: CASSLGRDTDTQYF. The CDR3 DNA reads TGTGCCAGCAGCTTGGGCCGAGACACAGATACGCAGTATTTT. The chain has TRBV7-9 and TRBJ2-3; no clear D gene. Germline V CDR1 and CDR2: SEHNR, FQNEAQ (reference sequence). Trimming stripped 3 bases from V and 2 bases from J, with 9 bases between. The CDR3 loop spans 14 amino acids.

This clonotype was recorded many times. The chain employs TRBV5-6 and TRBJ2-7; 9 bases are shared with TRBD2. V dropped 0 bases and J dropped 6; count of bases not matched to a gene: 7. The CDR3 has 15 amino acids. CDR1 is SGHDT, CDR2 YYEEEE, per germline. DNA of the CDR3: TGTGCCAGCAGCTTGGGCGGGAGGGCATTCAGCGAGCAGTACTTC. It specifies CASSLGGRAFSEQYF.

With respect to this clonotype: Given the absence of the conserved phenylalanine or tryptophan at the CDR3 end, a read error is likely. This chain connects TRBV25-1 to TRBJ2-3; D is ambiguous. The CDR3 is 12 residues long. Looked up from germline, CDR1 is MGHDK and CDR2 is SYGVNS. Trimming left V 4 bases short and J 2 bases short, with 4 bases between. As DNA, the CDR3 is TGTGCCAGCAGTGCCCTCACAGATACGCAGTATTTG. Amino acid sequence: CASSALTDTQYL.

The chain has TRBV12-3 or TRBV12-4 and TRBJ1-1; D not certain. V gave up 3 bases and J gave up 5 bases, with 13 bases separating them. This CDR3 has 14 residues. CDR3 residues: CASSFLGSGTEAFF. CDR3 nucleotide sequence: TGTGCCAGCAGTTTTCTCGGGTCCGGGACTGAAGCTTTCTTT.

The CDR3 DNA reads TGTGCCAGCAGTTTTGGCGGGGCCACTGAAGCTTTCTTT. It yields the protein CASSFGGATEAFF. The rearrangement joins TRBV12-3 or TRBV12-4 to TRBJ1-1, with D perhaps TRBD1 (5 bases). V was cut by 3 bases and J by 4 bases, with 9 bases left in between. The CDR3 sequence is 13 residues long.

This clonotype has ten or more counts. The V and J genes are TRBV9 and TRBJ2-3; weak D call: TRBD1 (5 bases). The CDR3 totals 15 residues. Trimming cost V 2 bases and J 0 bases, with 10 bases left between them. Germline V gene data show CDR1 as SGDLS and CDR2 as YYNGEE. The CDR3: CASSVRQGSTDTQYF. In nucleotides, the CDR3 is TGTGCCAGCAGCGTGAGGCAGGGTAGCACAGATACGCAGTATTTT.

This clonotype was picked up many times. This chain links TRBV9 with TRBJ1-2; tentative D call: TRBD1 (5 bases). CDR3 length equals 15 residues. The V end lost 0 bases, the J end lost 2 bases, and 11 bases lay between the germline ends. The V gene's germline CDR1 is SGDLS and CDR2 YYNGEE. CDR3 nucleotides: TGTGCCAGCAGCGTAGCCGACAGCCCGAACTATGGCTACACCTTC. This codes for CASSVADSPNYGYTF.

CDR3 amino acids: CASSSGLAATDTQYF. DNA of the CDR3: TGTGCCAGCAGCTCGGGACTAGCCGCCACAGATACGCAGTATTTT. The rearrangement uses TRBV11-2 and TRBJ2-3, with 9 bases fitting TRBD2. The CDR3 totals 15 residues. The V segment lost 4 bases and the J segment 2 bases; nucleotides outside the gene matches: 4. Germline values: CDR1 SGHAT, CDR2 FQNNGV.

This rearrangement joins TRBV28 to TRBJ1-5; D ambiguous. Germline CDR1 is MDHEN and CDR2 is SYDVKM. This CDR3 comprises 15 residues. The V end lost 1 base, the J end lost 0 bases, and 7 bases lay between the germline ends. CDR3 bases: TGTGCCAGCAGTTTATTGGTGGGTAGCAATCAGCCCCAGCATTTT. Amino acids: CASSLLVGSNQPQHF.

This clonotype turned up a few times. The V gene is TRBV2, the J gene TRBJ2-3; no firm D call. Germline V lookup: CDR1 SNHLY, CDR2 FYNNEI. V was clipped by 5 bases and J by 4 bases, with 13 bases between them. This CDR3 contains 14 residues. The DNA for the CDR3 is TGTGCCAGCAGTTTCCGACCGACCGCAGATACGCAGTATTTT. This sequence encodes CASSFRPTADTQYF.

This clonotype was recorded many times. The chain is built from TRBV4-1 and TRBJ1-1, with unresolved D. In germline, CDR1 is MGHRA, CDR2 YSYEKL. This CDR3 region has 15 residues. V was pared by 1 base and J by 3 bases, with 12 bases between. The CDR3 region is CASSQAEGLYTEAFF. CDR3 DNA sequence: TGCGCCAGCAGCCAAGCTGAGGGCCTCTACACTGAAGCTTTCTTT.

Only a few counts were recorded for this clonotype. This sequence joins TRBV28 and TRBJ2-1; 12 nucleotides match TRBD2. The trim removed 1 base at V and 7 bases at J, leaving 8 bases unmatched. The CDR3 length is 17 residues. Germline lookup yields CDR1 MDHEN and CDR2 SYDVKM. The DNA of the CDR3 is TGTGCCAGCAGTTTATTTTCTAGCGGGAGGGCCCGGAATGAGCAGTTCTTC. Protein sequence: CASSLFSSGRARNEQFF.

In the case of this clonotype: Being one base from a much bigger clone, this may be a read error. This rearrangement joins TRBV29-1 to TRBJ1-1, with a possible D match to TRBD1 (5 bases). The germline V gene encodes CDR1 SQVTM and CDR2 ANQGSEA. The CDR3 runs to 12 residues. CDR3 protein: CSGREMNSEAFF. In DNA, the CDR3 is TGCAGCGGCAGGGAGATGAACTCTGAAGCTTTCTTT. Looking up the rest from reference TRBV29-1 and TRBJ1-1 gives the full variable domain: SAVISQKPSRDICQRGTSLTIQCQVDSQVTMMFWYRQQPGQSLTLIATANQGSEATYESGFVIDKFPISRPNLTFSTLTVSNMSPEDSSIYLCSGREMNSEAFFGQGTRLTVV.

This clonotype was seen a handful of times. V is TRBV25-1 and J is TRBJ1-6; 8 nucleotides align to TRBD1. Germline CDR1 MGHDK, CDR2 SYGVNS. This CDR3 region has 15 residues. Trimming at V came to 2 bases and at J to 9 bases, leaving 6 bases not matched to a gene. DNA for the CDR3: TGTGCCAGCAGTGAAGCAAGGACAGGGCCTTCACCCCTCCACTTT. Amino acid sequence: CASSEARTGPSPLHF.

The chain joins TRBV7-9 to TRBJ1-5; 10 positions agree with TRBD1. CDR1 and CDR2 (germline): SEHNR, FQNEAQ (reference sequence). The trim removed 4 bases at V and 5 bases at J, leaving 5 bases unmatched. The CDR3 has 15 residues. The CDR3 nucleotides are TGTGCCAGCAGCTCACCCGGGACAGGGGATCAGCCCCAGCATTTT. It specifies CASSSPGTGDQPQHF.

This clonotype was seen repeatedly, ten times or more. The chain has TRBV29-1 and TRBJ1-2; no reliable D call. The germline V gene has CDR1 SQVTM and CDR2 ANQGSEA. V shed 1 base and J shed 2 bases, with 8 bases lying between them. The CDR3 length is 13 residues. This CDR3 reads CSVEARQNYGYTF. CDR3 bases: TGCAGCGTTGAAGCCAGGCAGAACTATGGCTACACCTTC. The variable domain in full, completed from reference TRBV29-1 and TRBJ1-2, reads SAVISQKPSRDICQRGTSLTIQCQVDSQVTMMFWYRQQPGQSLTLIATANQGSEATYESGFVIDKFPISRPNLTFSTLTVSNMSPEDSSIYLCSVEARQNYGYTFGSGTRLTVV.

In this sample, this clonotype turned up many times. V gene TRBV9 combines with J gene TRBJ2-4; 8 nucleotides line up with TRBD1. Germline V lookup: CDR1 SGDLS, CDR2 YYNGEE. The CDR3 consists of 15 residues. V lost 4 bases to trimming and J lost 8 bases; unmatched junction nucleotides: 11. DNA for the CDR3: TGTGCCAGCAGCCCCCAAGGACAGGGATTGGACATTCAGTACTTC. Protein sequence: CASSPQGQGLDIQYF.

This clonotype has a count of ten or more. This chain uses TRBV3-1 with TRBJ2-7; D may be TRBD1 (5 bases). CDR3 length: 14 residues. Germline-derived CDR1 and CDR2 are LGHDT and YNNKEL (reference sequence). V was clipped by 4 bases and J by 2 bases, with 12 bases between them. The CDR3 nucleotides are TGTGCCAGCAGCCCTGTAGGGGTAGCCTACGAGCAGTACTTC. Translating gives CASSPVGVAYEQYF.

This clonotype came up many times. This chain connects TRBV28 to TRBJ1-6; the match to TRBD1 covers 9 bases. The CDR3 consists of 14 residues. The germline V gene has CDR1 MDHEN and CDR2 SYDVKM. Germline trimming cut 5 bases from V and 7 bases from J; bases unmatched to any gene: 3. This CDR3 is CASSEDRGNSPLHF. CDR3 DNA sequence: TGTGCCAGCAGTGAGGACAGGGGAAATTCACCCCTCCACTTT.

Many counts were recorded for this clonotype. The chain links TRBV18 to TRBJ1-6, with TRBD1 matching over 7 bases. J lost 11 bases, V lost 4 bases, and 8 bases had no gene match. Germline V gene sequence: CDR1 KGHSH, CDR2 LQKENI. CDR3 length equals 14 residues. This CDR3 is CASSLPDRITPLHF. The DNA of the CDR3 is TGTGCCAGCTCACTCCCGGACAGGATCACACCCCTCCACTTT.

This clonotype was picked up a small number of times. The chain carries TRBV25-1 and TRBJ2-1; D is possibly TRBD1 (6 bases). The CDR3 consists of 13 residues. Trimming removed 10 bases from V and 4 bases from J, with 14 bases in between. Looked up from germline, CDR1 is MGHDK and CDR2 is SYGVNS. Written as DNA, the CDR3 is TGTGCCACCGAGGACCAGGGGTACAATGAGCAGTTCTTC. As protein: CATEDQGYNEQFF. The entire variable domain, with the rest obtained from reference TRBV25-1 and TRBJ2-1, is as follows: EADIYQTPRYLVIGTGKKITLECSQTMGHDKMYWYQQDPGMELHLIHYSYGVNSTEKGDLSSESTVSRIRTEHFPLTLESARPSHTSQYLCATEDQGYNEQFFGPGTRLTVL.

There are many counts of this clonotype. CDR3 amino acids: CASSFSRADTQYF. CDR3 nucleotides: TGTGCCAGCAGCTTTAGTAGGGCAGATACGCAGTATTTT. This sequence joins TRBV7-2 and TRBJ2-3; no reliable D call. The V gene lost 3 bases and the J gene lost 4 bases, with 8 bases spanning the gap. The length of the CDR3 is 13 residues. The V gene's germline CDR1 is SGHTA and CDR2 FQGNSA.

The CDR3 region is CASSYMAGGNNEQFF. The CDR3 nucleotides read TGTGCCAGCAGTTACATGGCGGGAGGTAACAATGAGCAGTTCTTC. The chain employs TRBV6-5 and TRBJ2-1; 8 bases line up with TRBD2. The CDR3 has 15 amino acids. The J segment lost 5 bases and the V segment lost 2 bases, leaving 5 bases of the junction unmatched. Germline CDR1 reads MNHEY; CDR2 reads SVGAGI.

Many counts were recorded for this clonotype. V usage is TRBV29-1 and J usage is TRBJ2-1, with 8 bases matching TRBD2. Trimming removed 7 bases from V and 0 bases from J; junction bases left unmatched: 8. Looked up from germline, CDR1 is SQVTM and CDR2 is ANQGSEA. This CDR3 comprises 15 residues. The CDR3 nucleotides read TGCAGCGCTAGTAGCGGGGTAAGCTCCTACAATGAGCAGTTCTTC. This encodes CSASSGVSSYNEQFF.

In its sample, this clonotype was seen many times. The chain is built from TRBV13 and TRBJ1-2; 8 bases are shared with TRBD1. After removal of 0 bases from V and 2 bases from J, the junction contained 5 bases not matched to a gene. The CDR3 totals 16 residues. Germline values: CDR1 PRHDT, CDR2 FYEKMQ (reference sequence). CDR3 sequence: CASSLGRAGGNYGYTF. The CDR3, as DNA: TGTGCCAGCAGCTTAGGCCGTGCAGGGGGCAACTATGGCTACACCTTC.

This clonotype came up many times. The CDR3 sequence is CASSNPGEKNIQYF. The CDR3 region has the DNA TGTGCCAGTAGTAACCCGGGGGAGAAAAACATTCAGTACTTC. The chain couples TRBV19 to TRBJ2-4; perhaps TRBD2 as D (6 bases). CDR1 and CDR2 from the germline V gene are LNHDA and SQIVND (reference sequence). Trimming shortened V by 4 bases and J by 4 bases, and 11 bases separated the two germline ends. This CDR3 contains 14 residues.